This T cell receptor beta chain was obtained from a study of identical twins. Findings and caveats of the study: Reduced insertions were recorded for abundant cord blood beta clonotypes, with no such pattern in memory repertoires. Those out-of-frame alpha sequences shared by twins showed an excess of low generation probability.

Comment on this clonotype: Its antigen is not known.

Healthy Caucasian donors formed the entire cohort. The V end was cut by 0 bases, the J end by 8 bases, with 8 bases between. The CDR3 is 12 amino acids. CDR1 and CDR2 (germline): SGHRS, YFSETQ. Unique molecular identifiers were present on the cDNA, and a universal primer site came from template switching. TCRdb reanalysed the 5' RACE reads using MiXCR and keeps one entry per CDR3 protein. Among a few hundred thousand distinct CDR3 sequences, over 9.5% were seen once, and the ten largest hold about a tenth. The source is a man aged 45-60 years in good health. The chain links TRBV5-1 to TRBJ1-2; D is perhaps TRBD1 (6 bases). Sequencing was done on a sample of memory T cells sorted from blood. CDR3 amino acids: CASSLVGTGYTF. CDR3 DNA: TGCGCCAGCAGCTTGGTAGGGACAGGCTACACCTTC.